A selection of T cell receptor beta chains follows, all from one sample in a study of chemoradiotherapy in HPV16-positive cancers. Data came from immunoSEQ multiplex PCR; TCRdb stores just in-frame clones and leaves some out. The data hold about 21,000 clones, with about 90% observed a single time. The sequences come from blood, collected from a patient who underwent chemoradiotherapy. Receptor source: a human donor with HPV-associated anogenital cancer. CDR3s leave out the opening cysteine and the closing phenylalanine or tryptophan. The D gene is left open where the match is weak.

V	J	D	CDR3
TRBV6-5	TRBJ2-3	-	ASHWPGTDTQY
TRBV5-6	TRBJ2-1	TRBD2	ASSLVAGPYNEQF
TRBV29-1	TRBJ2-3	-	SVEDRAALTDTQY
TRBV6-1	TRBJ1-6	TRBD1	ASSVLGQGNSPLH
TRBV5-1	TRBJ2-3	-	ASSVEAGARTDTQY
TRBV5-6	TRBJ1-2	TRBD1	ASSRDRAQGYT
TRBV6-1	TRBJ2-2	-	ASIPTANTGELF
TRBV7-8	TRBJ2-2	TRBD1	ASTPPGGDTGELF
TRBV11-3	TRBJ1-3	-	ASSFRLGNTIY
TRBV10-1	TRBJ2-5	-	ASSGLAQETQY
TRBV9	TRBJ2-2	-	ASTRDTGELF
TRBV7-3	TRBJ2-1	TRBD2	ASSLRGDYYNEQF